This section outlines one T cell receptor (beta chain) sequence together with its context. As yet, its antigen is unknown. The authors reverse transcribed all of the isolated RNA, so sequencing captured expressed TCRB transcripts. Produced via immunoSEQ multiplex PCR; TCRdb's table is partial and in-frame only. The table records roughly 250,000 clones, more than 65% of them present only once. The sample comes from a study of beta chain features in type 1 diabetes. Regarding the study as a whole: Moderately but significantly shorter TCRB CDR3s were found in Type 1 diabetes patients in all four CD4+ subsets.

This CDR3 is 14 amino acids long. V was trimmed by 1 base and J by 2 bases, leaving 10 bases between them. Per germline, CDR1 SGHTS and CDR2 YDEGEE. The TCR was taken from a man in his thirties or forties in good health. The rearrangement uses TRBV5-8 and TRBJ2-7, with D perhaps matching TRBD2 (6 bases). What was sequenced was naive CD4+ T cells from blood. CDR3 sequence: CASSLKLAPYEQYF. CDR3 nucleotide sequence: TGTGCCAGCAGCTTGAAACTAGCACCCTACGAGCAGTACTTC. The variable domain in full, with the rest retrieved from reference TRBV5-8 and TRBJ2-7, is EAGVTQSPTHLIKTRGQQATLRCSPISGHTSVYWYQQALGLGLQFLLWYDEGEERNRGNFPPRFSGRQFPNYSSELNVNALELEDSALYLCASSLKLAPYEQYFGPGTRLTVT.